The entry that follows covers one T cell receptor (beta chain) sequence. The antigen remains undetermined. The entry originates in a study of OX40 agonist ivuxolimab in advanced cancers. The wider study: Among those enrolled, mean age was about 63 years (range about 23 to 79) and 82.7% were male.

Trimming stripped 5 bases from V and 2 bases from J, with 10 bases between. The CDR3 is 14 residues long. Germline V gene data show CDR1 as MNHNY and CDR2 as SVGAGI (reference sequence). Here immunoSEQ multiplex PCR was the method, and the copy in TCRdb shows in-frame clones only, minus some. The sample includes more than 50,000 clones, about 89% of them seen just once. The study's findings and limits: Normalized expansion of T-cell clones was also low for some nonresponders. The study found that CD8+ T cells averaged more expanded clones than CD4+.

V gene TRBV6-6 combines with J gene TRBJ1-3; D unresolved. Sequencing was performed on CD4+ or CD8+ T cells sorted from blood, taken in a trial of the OX40 agonist ivuxolimab. The TCR comes from an adult with an advanced solid tumor such as melanoma, head and neck, liver or kidney cancer. CDR3 nucleotides: TGTGCCAGCAGTCCAGTTCTGACTGGAAACACCATATATTTT. The encoded protein is CASSPVLTGNTIYF.